Following are 15 T cell receptor beta chains from one sample sequenced in a study of T cell responses to AZD1222 COVID-19 vaccine. The method was immunoSEQ multiplex PCR; TCRdb's version includes in-frame clones alone and lacks a portion of them. Of around 120,000 clones detected, over 75% appear once; the ten largest clones hold about 3.5%. The sequencing here drew on peripheral blood, taken on day 0 of AZD1222 vaccination. Source of these receptors: an adult in good health.

CDR3 region: CASSYRTGEQYF. Here the CDR3 DNA reads TGTGCCAGCAGTTATAGGACCGGCGAGCAGTACTTC. The chain recombines TRBV6-2 or TRBV6-3 with TRBJ2-7; D unclear. This CDR3 region has 12 residues. The V end lost 3 bases, the J end lost 6 bases, and 9 bases lay between the germline ends. The germline V gene has CDR1 MNHEY and CDR2 SVGEGT.

The CDR3 is CASSSERERTEAFF. CDR3 DNA sequence: TGTGCCAGCAGCTCTGAGAGGGAGCGTACTGAAGCTTTCTTT. The J gene is TRBJ1-1, the V gene TRBV7-9; D unclear. Germline lookup yields CDR1 SEHNR and CDR2 FQNEAQ (reference sequence). The CDR3 is 14 residues long. Trimming took 4 bases from V and 5 from J, leaving 14 bases between them. The variable domain in full, completed from reference TRBV7-9 and TRBJ1-1, reads DTGVSQNPRHKITKRGQNVTFRCDPISEHNRLYWYRQTLGQGPEFLTYFQNEAQLEKSRLLSDRFSAERPKGSFSTLEIQRTEQGDSAMYLCASSSERERTEAFFGQGTRLTVV.

This chain links TRBV5-4 with TRBJ2-3; D unresolved. CDR1 and CDR2 (germline): SGHNT, YYREEE (reference sequence). Trimming pared 3 bases from V and 0 bases from J, leaving 8 bases between. The CDR3 runs 14 residues. CDR3 sequence reads: CASSSEISTDTQYF. In nucleotides, the CDR3 is TGTGCCAGCAGCTCAGAGATAAGCACAGATACGCAGTATTTT.

This chain uses TRBV5-1 with TRBJ1-1, with TRBD1 as a possible D gene (6 bases). Per the germline V gene, CDR1 is SGHRS and CDR2 is YFSETQ. V lost 0 bases and J 0 bases, leaving 12 bases between the germline ends. The CDR3 spans 16 residues. The CDR3 here is CASSLGQVGMNTEAFF. CDR3 coding DNA: TGCGCCAGCAGCTTGGGACAGGTGGGGATGAACACTGAAGCTTTCTTT.

This clone has a single count. This chain uses TRBV11-1 with TRBJ1-1, with 7 positions matching TRBD1. CDR3 length: 16 amino acids. J gave up 0 bases and V 1 base, and 5 bases lay outside the gene matches. CDR1 is SGHAT and CDR2 is FQDESV in the germline V gene (reference sequence). The CDR3 DNA reads as TGTGCCAGCAGCTTAGACAGGGGAGGAATGAACACTGAAGCTTTCTTT. It yields the protein CASSLDRGGMNTEAFF.

This clone showed up just a few times. The V call is TRBV6-5, the J call TRBJ1-1, with D possibly matching TRBD1 (5 bases). Per the germline V gene, CDR1 is MNHEY and CDR2 is SVGAGI. The CDR3 runs 16 residues. Trimming stripped 0 bases from V and 1 base from J, with 12 bases between. The CDR3 sequence: CASSYSSGGTNTEAFF. The CDR3 DNA follows: TGTGCCAGCAGTTACTCGTCTGGGGGAACGAACACTGAAGCTTTCTTT.

The rearrangement links TRBV5-1 to TRBJ1-4; possible D gene TRBD1, 5 bases. This CDR3 spans 20 amino acids. Trimming took 6 bases from V and 0 from J, leaving 27 bases between them. Germline loops: CDR1 SGHRS, CDR2 YFSETQ. CDR3 DNA sequence: TGCGCCAGCATCCTTATGGGGACTAGCCACTCGTTCTCAACTAATGAAAAACTGTTTTTT. It is translated as CASILMGTSHSFSTNEKLFF.

This clone was seen only once. The gene calls are TRBV18 and TRBJ1-1; D is uncertain. Trimming cost V 5 bases and J 8 bases, with 9 bases left between them. The CDR3 loop spans 11 amino acids. From germline, CDR1 is KGHSH and CDR2 LQKENI. The CDR3, as DNA: TGTGCCAGCTCAACAATTATAGAAGCTTTCTTT. Residues: CASSTIIEAFF.

The chain is built from TRBV6-5 and TRBJ1-2; TRBD1 matches at 7 bases. Germline lookup yields CDR1 MNHEY and CDR2 SVGAGI. With V trimmed by 7 bases and J by 5 bases, 4 bases remained unmatched. The CDR3 has 12 amino acids. Here the CDR3 reads CASTGTAYGYTF. As DNA, the CDR3 is TGTGCCAGCACCGGGACAGCATATGGCTACACCTTC.

For the CDR3, the DNA is TGTGCCAGCTCCCCTCAGGCGCGCCCCTACGAGCAGTACTTC. Translated: CASSPQARPYEQYF. The V call is TRBV18, the J call TRBJ2-7; D not resolved. The V gene lost 6 bases and the J gene lost 2 bases, with 14 bases spanning the gap. The CDR3 is 14 residues long. Germline values: CDR1 KGHSH, CDR2 LQKENI.

V usage is TRBV9 and J usage is TRBJ2-7; D is perhaps TRBD1 or TRBD2 (6 bases each). V was trimmed by 0 bases and J by 2 bases, leaving 12 bases between them. The germline V gene encodes CDR1 SGDLS and CDR2 YYNGEE. The CDR3 covers 15 residues. The CDR3 sequence: CASSVDVGGPYEQYF. The CDR3 DNA reads as TGTGCCAGCAGCGTAGACGTGGGGGGCCCCTACGAGCAGTACTTC.

As DNA, the CDR3 is TGTGCCAGCAGTCTTCTCCAATGGACTAGCGAAAGCTACAATGAGCAGTTCTTC. As protein: CASSLLQWTSESYNEQFF. The V and J genes are TRBV27 and TRBJ2-1; TRBD2 aligns across 9 bases. The CDR3 runs 18 residues. Germline-derived CDR1 and CDR2 are MNHEY and SMNVEV (reference sequence). With 5 bases clipped from V and 3 bases from J, the junction kept 14 bases outside the gene matches.

The chain employs TRBV13 and TRBJ2-3; no clear D. Trimming pared 5 bases from V and 1 base from J, leaving 10 bases between. The CDR3 extends over 14 amino acids. CDR1 is PRHDT, CDR2 FYEKMQ, per germline (reference sequence). This CDR3 reads CASSPRTRTDTQYF. In nucleotides, the CDR3 is TGTGCCAGCAGCCCGCGGACCCGCACAGATACGCAGTATTTT.

The gene calls are TRBV18 and TRBJ1-1, with TRBD1 as a possible D gene (5 bases). CDR3 size: 12 residues. V was clipped by 6 bases and J by 5 bases, with 10 bases between them. The germline CDR1 and CDR2 sequences are KGHSH and LQKENI. The CDR3 protein is CASSFRETEAFF. Here the CDR3 DNA reads TGTGCCAGCTCGTTCAGGGAAACTGAAGCTTTCTTT.

The genes are TRBV7-9 and TRBJ1-2; D is possibly TRBD1 (5 bases). CDR1 and CDR2 from the germline V gene are SEHNR and FQNEAQ (reference sequence). V dropped 5 bases and J dropped 3 bases, with 13 bases sitting between them. The length of the CDR3 is 14 residues. CDR3 sequence: CASSPGTEYYGYTF. CDR3 DNA: TGTGCCAGCAGCCCCGGGACGGAATACTATGGCTACACCTTC.